This T cell receptor beta chain emerged from a study of shared clonotypes between healthy human individuals. Study results and caveats: Among non-shared clonotypes, generation probabilities were lower than among those shared by all four donors. In this cohort, only blood was sampled, and tissue repertoires likely differ. Clonotype sharing among the donors was expected to vary with sequencing depth.

The naive CD8 subset, CD45RO-negative cells positively selected for CCR7, excluded terminally differentiated effector memory CD45RA+ cells. Notes on this clone: What it recognizes is unknown.

TCRdb's copy holds only in-frame clones and misses some; the assay was immunoSEQ multiplex PCR. The data contain around 1.9 million clones, 85% to 95% of them singletons. The V end lost 7 bases, the J end lost 3 bases, and 22 bases lay between the germline ends. Germline CDR1 and CDR2: MNHEY and SMNVEV (reference sequence). This CDR3 spans 17 amino acids. Sequencing used naive CD8+ T cells from PBMCs. This sequence originates from a man between 18 and 29 years old in good health. Some clones in this sample may be carry-over from other donors' samples. The chain links TRBV27 to TRBJ2-1; tentatively, D is TRBD1 or TRBD2 (5 bases each). DNA for the CDR3: TGTGCCAGCACCCTAAGGGGTGTCCGGGGCCACTACAATGAGCAGTTCTTC. It is translated as CASTLRGVRGHYNEQFF.